The sequence of this T cell receptor beta chain was determined in a study of CD8 T cells in Susac syndrome. The germline V gene has CDR1 MNHEY and CDR2 SVGEGT. The V end was cut by 6 bases, the J end by 4 bases, with 7 bases between. CDR3 length: 12 residues. An input of about 0.45 to 1 ug of RNA was subjected to reverse transcription using random hexamers. Across 54 Vbeta and 13 Jbeta, immunoSEQ multiplex PCR amplified TCR beta CDR3. TCRdb fed the immunoSEQ multiplex PCR reads into MiXCR, producing one record per CDR3 protein. The data show 110,000 to 150,000 distinct CDR3 sequences, 90% to 96% seen once.

The chain uses TRBV6-2 or TRBV6-3 and TRBJ1-5; D not certain. The source material was CD4+ T cells from PBMCs. The TCR originated in a human donor with Susac syndrome. The CDR3 bases are TGTGCCAGCAGAGTTAGAAATCAGCCCCAGCATTTT. It specifies CASRVRNQPQHF.